These 5 T cell receptor beta chains were sequenced from one sample in a study of T cell responses to AZD1222 COVID-19 vaccine. The table came from immunoSEQ multiplex PCR; TCRdb's copy has only in-frame clones and leaves some out. The repertoire consists of about 120,000 clones, with roughly 86% occurring once and the leading ten covering less than 4.5%. The material sequenced was peripheral blood, taken on day 0 of AZD1222 vaccination. The receptor set was obtained from an adult in good health.

This clone was counted a single time. DNA for the CDR3: TGTGCCAGCAGCTACAGCGGGGGGCCCTCCTACGAGCAGTACTTC. Its translation: CASSYSGGPSYEQYF. J is TRBJ2-7 and V is TRBV7-9; TRBD2 matches 9 bases. Germline trimming cut 4 bases from V and 0 bases from J; bases unmatched to any gene: 4. This CDR3 contains 15 residues. Per germline, CDR1 SEHNR and CDR2 FQNEAQ (reference sequence).

The chain links TRBV25-1 to TRBJ1-6; no definite D call. This CDR3 comprises 10 residues. V dropped 6 bases and J dropped 8 bases, with 2 bases sitting between them. From germline, CDR1 is MGHDK and CDR2 SYGVNS. The CDR3: CASRDSPLHF. CDR3 sequence (DNA): TGTGCCAGCAGGGATTCACCCCTCCACTTT. Filled out from reference TRBV25-1 and TRBJ1-6, the complete variable domain reads EADIYQTPRYLVIGTGKKITLECSQTMGHDKMYWYQQDPGMELHLIHYSYGVNSTEKGDLSSESTVSRIRTEHFPLTLESARPSHTSQYLCASRDSPLHFGNGTRLTVT.

The CDR3 sequence is CASSEGQGAWYGYTF. CDR3 DNA: TGTGCCAGCAGTGAAGGTCAGGGGGCTTGGTATGGCTACACCTTC. The chain couples TRBV2 to TRBJ1-2; 8 bases map to TRBD1. The CDR3 sequence is 15 residues long. The germline V gene has CDR1 SNHLY and CDR2 FYNNEI. The V segment lost 1 base and the J segment 5 bases; nucleotides outside the gene matches: 6.

This CDR3 is CASSQRSSTYEQYF. CDR3 sequence (DNA): TGTGCCAGCAGCCAAAGGAGCAGCACCTACGAGCAGTACTTC. This chain connects TRBV3-1 (or the pseudogene TRBV3-2) to TRBJ2-7; no reliable D call. In germline, CDR1 is LGHDT, CDR2 YNNKEL (reference sequence). V was clipped by 2 bases and J by 2 bases, with 10 bases between them. The CDR3 spans 14 residues.

As DNA, the CDR3 is TGTGCTAGTGGTTCCAAGGGGACGGAGCATGGCTACACCTTC. Translated: CASGSKGTEHGYTF. The V call is TRBV12-5, the J call TRBJ1-2; tentatively, D is TRBD1 (5 bases). The V and J ends lost 4 bases and 6 bases respectively, with 15 bases between them. This CDR3 has 14 amino acids. Germline assignment: CDR1 LGHNT and CDR2 FRNRAP.